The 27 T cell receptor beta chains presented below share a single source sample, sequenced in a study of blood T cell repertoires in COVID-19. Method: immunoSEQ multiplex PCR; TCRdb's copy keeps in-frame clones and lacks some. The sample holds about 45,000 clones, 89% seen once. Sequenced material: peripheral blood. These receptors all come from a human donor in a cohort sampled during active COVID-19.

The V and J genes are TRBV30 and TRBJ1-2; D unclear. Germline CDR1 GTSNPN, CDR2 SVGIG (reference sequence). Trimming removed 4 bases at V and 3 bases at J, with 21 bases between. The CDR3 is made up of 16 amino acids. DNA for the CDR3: TGTGCCTGGACATTACGTTGGGTCAGGTCGGACTATGGCTACACCTTC. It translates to CAWTLRWVRSDYGYTF.

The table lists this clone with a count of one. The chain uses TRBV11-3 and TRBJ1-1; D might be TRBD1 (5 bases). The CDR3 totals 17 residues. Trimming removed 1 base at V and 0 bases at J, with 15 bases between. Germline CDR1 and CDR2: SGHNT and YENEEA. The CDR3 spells CASSLGGRQPMNTEAFF. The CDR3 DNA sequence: TGTGCCAGCAGCTTAGGGGGAAGACAGCCTATGAACACTGAAGCTTTCTTT.

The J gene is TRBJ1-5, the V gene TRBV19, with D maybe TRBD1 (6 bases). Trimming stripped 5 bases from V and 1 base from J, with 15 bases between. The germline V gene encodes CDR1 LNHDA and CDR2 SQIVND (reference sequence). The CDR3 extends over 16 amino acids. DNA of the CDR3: TGTGCCAGTAGTCGTCTAGGGGGGGCAAGCAATCAGCCCCAGCATTTT. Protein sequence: CASSRLGGASNQPQHF.

For the CDR3, the DNA is TGTGCCAGCAGTCTGGGACAGTCATTCTCCTACGAGCAGTACTTC. This codes for CASSLGQSFSYEQYF. V gene TRBV11-2 combines with J gene TRBJ2-7, with 7 nucleotides matching TRBD1. The CDR3 length is 15 residues. Unmatched junction bases numbered 8, after V lost 6 bases and J lost 0 bases. Germline V lookup: CDR1 SGHAT, CDR2 FQNNGV.

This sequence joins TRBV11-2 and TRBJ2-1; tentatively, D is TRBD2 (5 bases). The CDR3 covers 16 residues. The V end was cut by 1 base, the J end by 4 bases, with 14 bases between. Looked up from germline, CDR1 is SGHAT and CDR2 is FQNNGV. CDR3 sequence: CASSLARFLAYNEQFF. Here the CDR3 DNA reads TGTGCCAGCAGCTTAGCCAGGTTTCTAGCTTACAATGAGCAGTTCTTC. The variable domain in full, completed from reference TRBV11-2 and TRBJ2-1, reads EAGVAQSPRYKIIEKRQSVAFWCNPISGHATLYWYQQILGQGPKLLIQFQNNGVVDDSQLPKDRFSAERLKGVDSTLKIQPAKLEDSAVYLCASSLARFLAYNEQFFGPGTRLTVL.

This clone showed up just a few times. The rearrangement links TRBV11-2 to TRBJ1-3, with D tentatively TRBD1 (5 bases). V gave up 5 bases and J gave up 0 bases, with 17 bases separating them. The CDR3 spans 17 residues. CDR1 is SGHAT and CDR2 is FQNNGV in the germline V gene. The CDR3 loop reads CASSPEGWGGSGNTIYF. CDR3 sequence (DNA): TGTGCCAGCAGCCCCGAGGGTTGGGGGGGCTCTGGAAACACCATATATTTT.

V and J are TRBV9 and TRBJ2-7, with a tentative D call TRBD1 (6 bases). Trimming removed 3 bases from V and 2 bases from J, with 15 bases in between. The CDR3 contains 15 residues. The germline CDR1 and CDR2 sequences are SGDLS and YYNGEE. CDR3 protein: CASSGTPGHPYEQYF. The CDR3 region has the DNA TGTGCCAGCAGCGGGACGCCGGGACATCCCTACGAGCAGTACTTC.

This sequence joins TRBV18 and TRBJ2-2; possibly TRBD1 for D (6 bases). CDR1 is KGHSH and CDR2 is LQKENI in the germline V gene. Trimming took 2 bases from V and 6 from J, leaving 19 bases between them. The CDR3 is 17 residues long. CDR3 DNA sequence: TGTGCCAGCTCACCAATAGACCAGGGGTCCATCCCCGGGGAGCTGTTTTTT. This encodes CASSPIDQGSIPGELFF.

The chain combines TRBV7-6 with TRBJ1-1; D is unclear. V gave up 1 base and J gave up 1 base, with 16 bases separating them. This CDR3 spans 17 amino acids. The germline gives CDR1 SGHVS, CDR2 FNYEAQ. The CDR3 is CASSLGSALPGNTEAFF. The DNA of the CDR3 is TGTGCCAGCAGCTTAGGATCCGCCCTCCCCGGGAACACTGAAGCTTTCTTT.

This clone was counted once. CDR3 sequence reads: CASSFAQGVEREQYF. In DNA, the CDR3 is TGCGCCAGCAGCTTCGCCCAGGGCGTGGAACGCGAGCAGTACTTC. The chain has TRBV5-1 and TRBJ2-7, with D tentatively TRBD1 (5 bases). The CDR3 totals 15 residues. V shed 2 bases and J shed 6 bases, with 18 bases lying between them. From germline, CDR1 is SGHRS and CDR2 YFSETQ.

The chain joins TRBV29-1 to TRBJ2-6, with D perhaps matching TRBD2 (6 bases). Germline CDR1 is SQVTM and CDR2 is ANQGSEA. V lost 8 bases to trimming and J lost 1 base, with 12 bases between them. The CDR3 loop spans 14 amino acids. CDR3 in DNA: TGCAGCTCCCTCGGGGGATCTGGGGCCAACGTCCTGACTTTC. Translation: CSSLGGSGANVLTF.

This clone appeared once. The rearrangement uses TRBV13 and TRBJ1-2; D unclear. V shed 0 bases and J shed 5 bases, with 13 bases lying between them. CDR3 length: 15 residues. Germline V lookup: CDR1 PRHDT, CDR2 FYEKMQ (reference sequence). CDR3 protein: CASSLGGRRIYGYTF. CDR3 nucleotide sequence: TGTGCCAGCAGCTTAGGGGGCCGCCGGATTTATGGCTACACCTTC.

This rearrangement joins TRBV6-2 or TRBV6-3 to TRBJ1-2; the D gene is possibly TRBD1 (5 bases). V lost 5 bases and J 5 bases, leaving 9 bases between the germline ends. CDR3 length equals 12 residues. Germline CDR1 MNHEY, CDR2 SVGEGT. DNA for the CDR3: TGTGCCAGCAGTAGGGGCCTTTATGGCTACACCTTC. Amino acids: CASSRGLYGYTF.

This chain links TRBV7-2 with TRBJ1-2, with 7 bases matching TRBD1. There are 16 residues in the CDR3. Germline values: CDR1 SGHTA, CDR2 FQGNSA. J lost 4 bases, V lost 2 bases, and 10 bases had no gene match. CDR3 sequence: CASSLSGTGTVYGYTF. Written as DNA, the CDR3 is TGTGCCAGCAGCTTATCCGGAACCGGGACAGTCTATGGCTACACCTTC.

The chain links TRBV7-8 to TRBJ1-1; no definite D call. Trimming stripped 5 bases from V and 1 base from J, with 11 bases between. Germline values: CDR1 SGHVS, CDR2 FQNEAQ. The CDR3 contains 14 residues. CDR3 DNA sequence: TGTGCCAGCAGCAGAGACGGTGGGAACACTGAAGCTTTCTTT. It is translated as CASSRDGGNTEAFF.

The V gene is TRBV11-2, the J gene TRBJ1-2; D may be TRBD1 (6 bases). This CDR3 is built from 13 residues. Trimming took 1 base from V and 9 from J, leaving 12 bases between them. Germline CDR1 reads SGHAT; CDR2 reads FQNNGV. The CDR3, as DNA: TGTGCCAGCAGCTTAGGGGGGCAGGGCAGCTACACCTTC. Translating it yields CASSLGGQGSYTF.

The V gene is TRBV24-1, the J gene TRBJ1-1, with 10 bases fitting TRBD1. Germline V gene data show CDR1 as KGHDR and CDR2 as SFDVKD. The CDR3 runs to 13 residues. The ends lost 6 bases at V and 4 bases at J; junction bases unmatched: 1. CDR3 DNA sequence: TGTGCCACCAGTCGGACAGGGGGCACTGAAGCTTTCTTT. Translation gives CATSRTGGTEAFF.

The DNA of the CDR3 is TGTGCCATCAGTGAGTCGAACAGGGGTAATGAAAAACTGTTTTTT. Its protein is CAISESNRGNEKLFF. This chain connects TRBV10-3 to TRBJ1-4; 7 nucleotides line up with TRBD1. The CDR3 is made up of 15 amino acids. Looked up from germline, CDR1 is ENHRY and CDR2 is SYGVKD. Unmatched junction bases numbered 2, after V lost 0 bases and J lost 4 bases.

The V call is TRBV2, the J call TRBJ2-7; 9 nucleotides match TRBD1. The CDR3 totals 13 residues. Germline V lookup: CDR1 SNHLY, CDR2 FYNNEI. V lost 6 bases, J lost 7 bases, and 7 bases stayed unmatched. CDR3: CASRSTGGREQYF. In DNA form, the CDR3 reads TGTGCCAGCAGGTCAACAGGGGGCAGGGAGCAGTACTTC.

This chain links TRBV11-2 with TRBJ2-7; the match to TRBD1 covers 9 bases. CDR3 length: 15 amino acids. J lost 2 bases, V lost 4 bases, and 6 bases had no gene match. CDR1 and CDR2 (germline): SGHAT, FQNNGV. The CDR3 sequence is CASSSHRGLTYEQYF. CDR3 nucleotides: TGTGCCAGCAGCTCCCACAGGGGGCTTACCTACGAGCAGTACTTC.

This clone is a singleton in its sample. DNA of the CDR3: TGCGCCAGCAGCCAGGAAAACAGGGGGGGTCAGCCCCAGCATTTT. As protein: CASSQENRGGQPQHF. This chain connects TRBV4-1 to TRBJ1-5; 8 positions agree with TRBD1. Trimming removed 3 bases from V and 6 bases from J; junction bases left unmatched: 7. The CDR3 has 15 residues. Germline V gene sequence: CDR1 MGHRA, CDR2 YSYEKL.

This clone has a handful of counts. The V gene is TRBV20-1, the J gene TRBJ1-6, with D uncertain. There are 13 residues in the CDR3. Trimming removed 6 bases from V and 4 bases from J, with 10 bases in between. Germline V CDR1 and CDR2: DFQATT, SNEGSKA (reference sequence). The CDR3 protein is CSASPGYNSPLHF. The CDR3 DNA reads TGCAGTGCGAGTCCGGGATATAATTCACCCCTCCACTTT.

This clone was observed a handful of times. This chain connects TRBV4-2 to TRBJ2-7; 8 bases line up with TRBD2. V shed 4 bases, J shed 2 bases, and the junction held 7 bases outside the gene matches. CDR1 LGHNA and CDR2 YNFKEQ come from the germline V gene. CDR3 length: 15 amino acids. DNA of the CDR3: TGTGCCAGCAGCCCAGGCTCCGGGGGGGCCTACGAGCAGTACTTC. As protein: CASSPGSGGAYEQYF.

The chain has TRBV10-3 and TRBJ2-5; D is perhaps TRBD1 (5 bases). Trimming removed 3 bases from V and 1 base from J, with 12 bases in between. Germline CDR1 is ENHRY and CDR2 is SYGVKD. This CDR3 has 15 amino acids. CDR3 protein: CAISDGAAPQETQYF. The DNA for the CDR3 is TGTGCCATCAGTGATGGGGCAGCCCCCCAAGAGACCCAGTACTTC.

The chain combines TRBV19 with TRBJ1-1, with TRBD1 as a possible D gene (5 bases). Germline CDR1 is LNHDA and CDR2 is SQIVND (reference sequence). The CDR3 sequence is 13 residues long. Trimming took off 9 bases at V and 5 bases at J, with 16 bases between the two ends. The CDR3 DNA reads TGTGCCAGCCGGGGAGGGGTAGGTACTGAAGCTTTCTTT. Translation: CASRGGVGTEAFF.

The CDR3, as DNA: TGCAGCGTTGAGTCGGGGGTAGCCTACGAGCAGTACTTC. Amino acids: CSVESGVAYEQYF. This chain uses TRBV29-1 with TRBJ2-7; D perhaps matches TRBD2 (6 bases). CDR3 length: 13 residues. V was shortened by 3 bases and J by 2 bases, with 11 bases between the two germline ends. CDR1 is SQVTM, CDR2 ANQGSEA, per germline.

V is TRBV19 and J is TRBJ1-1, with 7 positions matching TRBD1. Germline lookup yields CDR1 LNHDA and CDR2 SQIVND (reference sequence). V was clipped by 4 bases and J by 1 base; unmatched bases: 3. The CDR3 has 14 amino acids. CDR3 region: CASSTRTGNTEAFF. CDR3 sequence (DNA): TGTGCCAGTAGTACCAGGACAGGGAACACTGAAGCTTTCTTT.